These 6 T cell receptor beta chains came from one sample sequenced in a study of blood T cells in healthy people across ages. Alongside a J-beta primer mix, a sample-barcoded 5' primer served in a second PCR lasting roughly 6 to 11 cycles. Each CDR3 protein is one row after TCRdb ran MiXCR on the 5' RACE reads. The repertoire has about 680,000 distinct CDR3 sequences, 45% to 50% of them found once; the top ten carry 25% to 35%. Sequences were obtained from blood. These receptors came from an older woman in good health.

The rearrangement joins TRBV7-9 to TRBJ1-2; D is undetermined. Germline V gives CDR1 SEHNR, CDR2 FQNEAQ (reference sequence). The CDR3 consists of 14 residues. Between the trimmed V and J ends, which lost 2 bases and 4 bases, there was a span of 11 bases. The CDR3 bases are TGTGCCAGCAGCTTACTCGCCGCTATCTATGGCTACACCTTC. It specifies CASSLLAAIYGYTF.

V and J are TRBV30 and TRBJ2-2, with D perhaps being TRBD1 or TRBD2 (5 bases each). CDR1 is GTSNPN and CDR2 is SVGIG in the germline V gene (reference sequence). There are 14 residues in the CDR3. Trimming stripped 5 bases from V and 0 bases from J, with 10 bases between. Here the CDR3 reads CAWRDGANTGELFF. CDR3 bases: TGTGCCTGGCGGGACGGAGCGAACACCGGGGAGCTGTTTTTT.

This clonotype was seen a handful of times. This chain links TRBV7-2 with TRBJ1-2, with 8 bases that match TRBD1. With 1 base clipped from V and 1 base from J, the junction kept 5 bases outside the gene matches. The CDR3 extends over 16 amino acids. CDR1 and CDR2 (germline): SGHTA, FQGNSA. CDR3: CASSLVSGGYNYGYTF. As DNA, the CDR3 is TGTGCCAGCAGCTTAGTATCAGGGGGCTATAACTATGGCTACACCTTC.

This chain uses TRBV7-2 with TRBJ2-1, with D perhaps matching TRBD2 (5 bases). Trimming pared 3 bases from V and 5 bases from J, leaving 11 bases between. This CDR3 contains 14 residues. CDR1 SGHTA and CDR2 FQGNSA come from the germline V gene. This CDR3 reads CASSLDSFHNEQFF. CDR3 DNA sequence: TGTGCCAGCAGCTTGGACTCGTTTCACAATGAGCAGTTCTTC. Complete variable domain (other parts from reference TRBV7-2 and TRBJ2-1): GAGVSQSPSNKVTEKGKDVELRCDPISGHTALYWYRQSLGQGLEFLIYFQGNSAPDKSGLPSDRFSAERTGGSVSTLTIQRTQQEDSAVYLCASSLDSFHNEQFFGPGTRLTVL.

This chain joins TRBV29-1 and TRBJ2-2, with TRBD2 matching over 7 bases. The V segment lost 7 bases and the J segment 0 bases; nucleotides outside the gene matches: 5. CDR1 is SQVTM, CDR2 ANQGSEA, per germline. The CDR3 is 14 amino acids. The CDR3 DNA sequence: TGCAGCGCTAGAGCGGGGACGAACACCGGGGAGCTGTTTTTT. Protein product: CSARAGTNTGELFF.

With respect to this clonotype: At one of its ends the junction is not consistent with the germline gene, which may arise from a read error. This chain links TRBV7-2 with TRBJ2-3, with D perhaps matching TRBD2 (6 bases). Per germline, CDR1 SGHTA and CDR2 FQGNSA. The CDR3 is made up of 17 amino acids. For the CDR3, the DNA is TGTGCCAGCAGTCCTGCCCGGGGGAGCTCGCCCACAGATATGCAGTATTTT. It specifies CASSPARGSSPTDMQYF. The whole variable domain, remainder taken from reference TRBV7-2 and TRBJ2-3, is GAGVSQSPSNKVTEKGKDVELRCDPISGHTALYWYRQSLGQGLEFLIYFQGNSAPDKSGLPSDRFSAERTGGSVSTLTIQRTQQEDSAVYLCASSPARGSSPTDMQYFGPGTRLTVL.